The present T cell receptor (beta chain) was sequenced within a study of shared clonotypes between healthy human individuals. Study-level findings and limits: Clonotypes that were shared across several donors made up around 5.5% of naive CD4 clonotypes. The authors expected sequencing depth to affect clonotype sharing among donors. Only a few donors were included, so the genetic and exposure-history diversity represented was limited.

Between the trimmed V and J ends, which lost 1 base and 7 bases, there was a span of 11 bases. The CDR3 is 13 amino acids. Germline CDR1 is SGHVS and CDR2 is FNYEAQ. This clone was found once. Its antigen is not known. Per sorted-subset replicate PCR, input was approximately 0.2 ug DNA, representing around 30,000 T cell genomes. The repertoire was sequenced with immunoSEQ multiplex PCR; TCRdb's copy has only in-frame clones and lacks some. This sample has some 1.4 million clones; approximately 96% occur once, and the top ten carry over 1%. The sequence derives from a man aged 25-45 years in good health. The chain recombines TRBV7-6 with TRBJ2-7, with D possibly matching TRBD2 (5 bases). The sample taken for sequencing was naive CD4+ T cells sorted from blood. Indicated subset: CD45RA+ positively selected. CDR3: CASSLELVGEQYF. CDR3 nucleotides: TGTGCCAGCAGCTTAGAACTAGTGGGGGAGCAGTACTTC.